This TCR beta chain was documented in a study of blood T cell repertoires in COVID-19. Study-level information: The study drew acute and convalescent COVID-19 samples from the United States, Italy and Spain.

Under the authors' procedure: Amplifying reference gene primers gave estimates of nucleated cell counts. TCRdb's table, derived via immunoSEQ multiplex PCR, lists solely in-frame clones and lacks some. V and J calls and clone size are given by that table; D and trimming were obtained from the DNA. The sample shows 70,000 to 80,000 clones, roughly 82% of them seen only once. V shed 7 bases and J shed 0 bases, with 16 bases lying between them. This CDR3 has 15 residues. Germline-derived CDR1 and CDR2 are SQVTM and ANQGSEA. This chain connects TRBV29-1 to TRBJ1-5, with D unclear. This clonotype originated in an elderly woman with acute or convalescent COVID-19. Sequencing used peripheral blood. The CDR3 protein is CSAKLGANSNQPQHF. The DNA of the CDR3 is TGCAGCGCAAAACTGGGAGCGAATAGCAATCAGCCCCAGCATTTT. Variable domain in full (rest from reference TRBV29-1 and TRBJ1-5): SAVISQKPSRDICQRGTSLTIQCQVDSQVTMMFWYRQQPGQSLTLIATANQGSEATYESGFVIDKFPISRPNLTFSTLTVSNMSPEDSSIYLCSAKLGANSNQPQHFGDGTRLSIL.